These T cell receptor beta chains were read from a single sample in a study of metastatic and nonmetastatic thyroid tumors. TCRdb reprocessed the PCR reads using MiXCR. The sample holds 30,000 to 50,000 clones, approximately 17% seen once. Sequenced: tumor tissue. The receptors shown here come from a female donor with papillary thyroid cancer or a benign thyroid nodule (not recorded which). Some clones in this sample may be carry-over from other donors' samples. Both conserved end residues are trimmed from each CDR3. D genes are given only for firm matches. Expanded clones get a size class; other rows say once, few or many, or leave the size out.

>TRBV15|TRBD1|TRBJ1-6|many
ATSRSSGGDSPLH
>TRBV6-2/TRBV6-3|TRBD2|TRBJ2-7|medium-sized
ASSTLGLAGSPYEQY
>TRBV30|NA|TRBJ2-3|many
AWTTTAFPDTQY
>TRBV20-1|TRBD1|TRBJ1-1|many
SGTGGSTEAF
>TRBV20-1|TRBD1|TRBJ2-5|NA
SLYRGQETQY
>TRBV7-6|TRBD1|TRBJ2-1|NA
ASSPTTGDHPNNEQF
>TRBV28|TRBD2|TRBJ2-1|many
ASVGVAAGVTYNEQF
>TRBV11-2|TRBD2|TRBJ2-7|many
ASSLVWTSGSSYEQY
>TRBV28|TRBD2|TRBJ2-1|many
ASSPPFPSGESYNEQF
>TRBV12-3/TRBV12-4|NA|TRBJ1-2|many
ASSQVVSGHGYT
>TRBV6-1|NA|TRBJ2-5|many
ASSEAMGGETQY
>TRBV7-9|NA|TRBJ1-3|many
ATAQGGAGNTIY
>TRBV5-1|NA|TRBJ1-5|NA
ASSLAGASNQPQH
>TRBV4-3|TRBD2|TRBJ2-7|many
ASSQDLAGGGEQY
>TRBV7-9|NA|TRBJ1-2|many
ASSSPTDNYGYT
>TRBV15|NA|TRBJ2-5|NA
ATSRDTRGVGERETQY
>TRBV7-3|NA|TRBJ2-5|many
ASSSSGKGAETQY
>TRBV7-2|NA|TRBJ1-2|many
ASSSWTENYGYT
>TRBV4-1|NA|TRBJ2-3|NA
ASGVDSSTDTQY
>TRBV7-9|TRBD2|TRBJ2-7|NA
ASSRTLGTMGEQY
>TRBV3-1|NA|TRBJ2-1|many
ASSQPSQGINEQF
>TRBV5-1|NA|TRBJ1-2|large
ASSLEGFNYGYT
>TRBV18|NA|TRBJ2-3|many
ASSPRGGGGDTQY
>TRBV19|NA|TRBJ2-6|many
ASGLGPAGANVLT
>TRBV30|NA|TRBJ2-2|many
AWSFGGRTGELF
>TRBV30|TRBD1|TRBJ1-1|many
AWSARQGLMNTEAF
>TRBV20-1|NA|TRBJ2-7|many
SALRRGGAYEQY
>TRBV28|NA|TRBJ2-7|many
ASSLWDRNILWEQY
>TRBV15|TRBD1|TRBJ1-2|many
ATSRAGTGVQGYT
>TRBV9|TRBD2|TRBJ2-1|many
ASSVSGGLTDEQF
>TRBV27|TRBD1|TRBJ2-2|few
ASNPGTGHNTGELF
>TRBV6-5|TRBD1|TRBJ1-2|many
ASSYDRGHGYT
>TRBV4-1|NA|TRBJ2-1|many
ASSQVQQNYNEQF
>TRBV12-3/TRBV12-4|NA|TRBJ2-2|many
ASSLYPGGGFTGELF
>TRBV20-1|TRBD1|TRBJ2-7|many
SARRTGAYEQY
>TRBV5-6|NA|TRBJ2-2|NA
ASGLPTGELF
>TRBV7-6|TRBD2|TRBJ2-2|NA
ASRLGLAGCYGELF
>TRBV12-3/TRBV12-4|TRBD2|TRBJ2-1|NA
ASSPRTSWGGGRNEQF
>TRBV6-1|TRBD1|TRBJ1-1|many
ASSFDRGLNTEAF
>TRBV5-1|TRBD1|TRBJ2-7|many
ASSPPLTGGDYEQY
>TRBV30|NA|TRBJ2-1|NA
AWSPRGGEYNEQF
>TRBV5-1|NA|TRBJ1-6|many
ASSLGDLNSPLH